The subject of this entry is one T cell receptor beta chain. The table came from immunoSEQ multiplex PCR; TCRdb's copy has only in-frame clones and leaves some out. The sample has hundreds of thousands of clones, about 90% seen once. This entry comes from a study of blood T cell repertoires in COVID-19. For the study at large: Samples of COVID-19 (acute and convalescent) were obtained from the United States, Italy and Spain. Nucleic acid was either cDNA or gDNA, and it came from T cells, B-cell-depleted T cells, or PBMCs.

Patients of the Seattle cohort, enrolled during active infection, were followed longitudinally. CDR1 SEHNR and CDR2 FQNEAQ come from the germline V gene (reference sequence). Trimming shortened V by 6 bases and J by 7 bases, and 12 bases separated the two germline ends. This CDR3 has 13 amino acids. Specimen: peripheral blood. This chain uses TRBV7-9 with TRBJ1-4; the D is unclear. This clonotype was sampled from a woman aged 25 to 39 with COVID-19, enrolled during active disease. CDR3 protein: CASRREGGEKLFF. CDR3 DNA: TGTGCCAGCAGGAGGGAAGGCGGTGAAAAACTGTTTTTT.